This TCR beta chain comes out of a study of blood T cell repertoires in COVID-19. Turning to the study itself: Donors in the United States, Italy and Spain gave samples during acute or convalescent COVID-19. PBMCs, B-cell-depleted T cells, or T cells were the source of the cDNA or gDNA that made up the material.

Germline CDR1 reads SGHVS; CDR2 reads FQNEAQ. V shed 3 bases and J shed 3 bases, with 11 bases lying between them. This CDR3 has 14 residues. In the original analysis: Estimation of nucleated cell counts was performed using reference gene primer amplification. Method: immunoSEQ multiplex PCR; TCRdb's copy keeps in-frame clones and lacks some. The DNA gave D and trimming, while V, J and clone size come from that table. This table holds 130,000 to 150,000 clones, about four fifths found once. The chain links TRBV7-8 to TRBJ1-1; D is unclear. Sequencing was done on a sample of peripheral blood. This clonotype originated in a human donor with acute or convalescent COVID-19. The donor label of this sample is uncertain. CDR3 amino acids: CASSFYSSDTEAFF. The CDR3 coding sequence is TGTGCCAGCAGCTTCTACAGCTCGGACACTGAAGCTTTCTTT.